The rows below give T cell receptor beta chains drawn from one sample of a study of cytomegalovirus exposure and HLA in healthy donors. The assay was immunoSEQ multiplex PCR, and TCRdb's table has in-frame clones only and misses some. The table shows approximately 140,000 clones, with almost 85% occurring only once. The sample was PBMCs. These receptors all stem from a boy younger than 10 in good health and CMV-seronegative. Both conserved end residues are part of each CDR3. A D gene is named only where the DNA matches it firmly. Size is omitted from some rows. Given values are once, few, many or a class for expanded clones.

j_gene: TRBJ1-5
abundance: .
v_gene: TRBV27
d_gene: TRBD1
CDR3nt: TGTGCCAGCAGTTTATGGGGTACAGGGGCAGGTCAGCCCCAGCATTTT
CDR3aa: CASSLWGTGAGQPQHF

j_gene: TRBJ1-1
abundance: once
v_gene: TRBV7-2
d_gene: .
CDR3nt: TGTGCCTCCGGGGATATATGGACTTTGAACACTGAAGCTTTCTTT
CDR3aa: CASGDIWTLNTEAFF

j_gene: TRBJ2-3
abundance: .
v_gene: TRBV15
d_gene: .
CDR3nt: TGTGCCACCAGCAGATCGGGGGTTCGGTACACAGATACGCAGTATTTT
CDR3aa: CATSRSGVRYTDTQYF

j_gene: TRBJ2-3
abundance: .
v_gene: TRBV6-4
d_gene: .
CDR3nt: TGTGCCAGCAGTACCACGGGAGCAGCAGATACGCAGTATTTT
CDR3aa: CASSTTGAADTQYF

j_gene: TRBJ2-3
abundance: .
v_gene: TRBV13
d_gene: TRBD2
CDR3nt: TGTGCCAGCAGCCTAACTAGCGGGAGATACACAGATACGCAGTATTTT
CDR3aa: CASSLTSGRYTDTQYF

j_gene: TRBJ1-1
abundance: .
v_gene: TRBV30
d_gene: TRBD1
CDR3nt: TGTGCCTGGACTTTAGGGACAGGGAACACTGAAGCTTTCTTT
CDR3aa: CAWTLGTGNTEAFF

j_gene: TRBJ1-1
abundance: .
v_gene: TRBV4-1
d_gene: .
CDR3nt: TGCGCCAGCAGCCAAAATCCAGAGGGTGTGGCTGAAGCTTTCTTT
CDR3aa: CASSQNPEGVAEAFF

j_gene: TRBJ2-6
abundance: .
v_gene: TRBV30
d_gene: .
CDR3nt: TGTGCCTGGACCTTATTCCGGGGGTCTTTCGACTCTGGGGCCAACGTCCTGACTTTC
CDR3aa: CAWTLFRGSFDSGANVLTF

j_gene: TRBJ1-1
abundance: .
v_gene: TRBV7-9
d_gene: .
CDR3nt: TGTGCCAGCACCAACTCACTGGGGGGAAACACTGAAGCTTTCTTT
CDR3aa: CASTNSLGGNTEAFF

j_gene: TRBJ2-7
abundance: .
v_gene: TRBV30
d_gene: .
CDR3nt: TGTGCCTGGAGTGTGGCAGGCGAGCAGTACTTC
CDR3aa: CAWSVAGEQYF

j_gene: TRBJ1-1
abundance: .
v_gene: TRBV6-1
d_gene: TRBD1
CDR3nt: TGTGCCAGCAGTCAGGGGGCGGAGAACACTGAAGCTTTCTTT
CDR3aa: CASSQGAENTEAFF

j_gene: TRBJ2-7
abundance: .
v_gene: TRBV14
d_gene: TRBD1
CDR3nt: TGTGCCAGCAGCCAGGGGCCGGGACAGGCATACTTC
CDR3aa: CASSQGPGQAYF

j_gene: TRBJ1-2
abundance: .
v_gene: TRBV6-5
d_gene: .
CDR3nt: TGTGCCAGCAGTGAAGAAGCAGGGTTTGGCTACACCTTC
CDR3aa: CASSEEAGFGYTF

j_gene: TRBJ1-1
abundance: few
v_gene: TRBV30
d_gene: TRBD1
CDR3nt: TGTGCCTGGAGTGGGGGGAGTTATAACAGGGGACGAGATGAAGCTTTCTTT
CDR3aa: CAWSGGSYNRGRDEAFF

j_gene: TRBJ2-2
abundance: .
v_gene: TRBV2
d_gene: .
CDR3nt: TGTGCCAGCAGGAACAGGATCGCCGGGGAGCTGTTTTTT
CDR3aa: CASRNRIAGELFF

j_gene: TRBJ2-5
abundance: .
v_gene: TRBV4-1
d_gene: TRBD2
CDR3nt: TGCGCCAGCAGCCAAGTGGGTGGGGTAGCGGGAGGGGACGAGACCCAGTACTTC
CDR3aa: CASSQVGGVAGGDETQYF

j_gene: TRBJ2-1
abundance: once
v_gene: TRBV7-3
d_gene: .
CDR3nt: TGTGCCAGCAGCTTAACCCAGGTATCTGAGCAGTTCTTC
CDR3aa: CASSLTQVSEQFF

j_gene: TRBJ2-1
abundance: few
v_gene: TRBV29-1
d_gene: TRBD2
CDR3nt: TGCAGCGGAGAGGGACTAGTAGGGGGTGAGCAGTTCTTC
CDR3aa: CSGEGLVGGEQFF

j_gene: TRBJ1-1
abundance: .
v_gene: TRBV30
d_gene: .
CDR3nt: TGTGCCTGGAGTGTAGGCAGGGCGGTCACTGAAGCTTTCTTT
CDR3aa: CAWSVGRAVTEAFF

j_gene: TRBJ2-1
abundance: once
v_gene: TRBV19
d_gene: TRBD2
CDR3nt: TGTGCCAGTAGTACATTAGCGGGGGACTACAATGAGCAGTTCTTC
CDR3aa: CASSTLAGDYNEQFF

j_gene: TRBJ2-3
abundance: .
v_gene: TRBV30
d_gene: .
CDR3nt: TGTGCCTGGAGGCTGGGCAGGGTGGGCACAGATACGCAGTATTTT
CDR3aa: CAWRLGRVGTDTQYF

j_gene: TRBJ2-1
abundance: .
v_gene: TRBV5-6
d_gene: TRBD2
CDR3nt: TGTGCCAGCAGCTTGGGGGGGGGAACCTTCAATGAGCAGTTCTTC
CDR3aa: CASSLGGGTFNEQFF

j_gene: TRBJ2-5
abundance: .
v_gene: TRBV7-2
d_gene: .
CDR3nt: TGTGCCAGCAGCTTAGCACAACAAGAGACCCAGTACTTC
CDR3aa: CASSLAQQETQYF

j_gene: TRBJ2-1
abundance: few
v_gene: TRBV6-4
d_gene: TRBD1
CDR3nt: TGTGCCAGCAGCCCGGGACAGGGGGCTAAAGAGCAGTTCTTC
CDR3aa: CASSPGQGAKEQFF

j_gene: TRBJ2-1
abundance: .
v_gene: TRBV14
d_gene: TRBD2
CDR3nt: TGTGCCAGCAGCCAAGATACGGGGGCGGGGGGCTACAATGAGCAGTTCTTC
CDR3aa: CASSQDTGAGGYNEQFF

j_gene: TRBJ1-1
abundance: .
v_gene: TRBV28
d_gene: .
CDR3nt: TGTGCCAGCAGGTACAGGGACAATAATGAAGCTTTCTTT
CDR3aa: CASRYRDNNEAFF

j_gene: TRBJ2-5
abundance: .
v_gene: TRBV30
d_gene: TRBD2
CDR3nt: TGTGCCTGGAGTGTTGGGAGCGGGAGTTTTGGGGAGACCCAGTACTTC
CDR3aa: CAWSVGSGSFGETQYF

j_gene: TRBJ1-6
abundance: .
v_gene: TRBV7-8
d_gene: TRBD1
CDR3nt: TGTGCCAGCAGCGGGGGGACAGCCTATAATTCACCCCTCCACTTT
CDR3aa: CASSGGTAYNSPLHF

j_gene: TRBJ2-3
abundance: once
v_gene: TRBV6-5
d_gene: .
CDR3nt: TGTGCCAGCAGTTACGACAGAAGCACAGATACGCAGTATTTT
CDR3aa: CASSYDRSTDTQYF

j_gene: TRBJ2-5
abundance: .
v_gene: TRBV5-1
d_gene: .
CDR3nt: TGCGCCAGCAGCCCAGCCACTAGGGGGGAGACCCAGTACTTC
CDR3aa: CASSPATRGETQYF

j_gene: TRBJ1-1
abundance: .
v_gene: TRBV6-5
d_gene: .
CDR3nt: TGTGCCAGCAGCTCAGAAGCGCCCTGGGGGGGTGAAGCTTTCTTT
CDR3aa: CASSSEAPWGGEAFF

j_gene: TRBJ2-2
abundance: .
v_gene: TRBV5-1
d_gene: TRBD2
CDR3nt: TGCGCCAGCAGTCCAGCGGGGGAGCGCACCGGGGAGCTGTTTTTT
CDR3aa: CASSPAGERTGELFF

j_gene: TRBJ2-1
abundance: .
v_gene: TRBV11-2
d_gene: .
CDR3nt: TGTGCCAGCAGCTCAGGGGCGAGCTCCTACAATGAGCAGTTCTTC
CDR3aa: CASSSGASSYNEQFF

j_gene: TRBJ2-3
abundance: .
v_gene: TRBV6-5
d_gene: TRBD2
CDR3nt: TGTGCCGCGGGGGGCCGAGGGACAGATACGCAGTATTTT
CDR3aa: CAAGGRGTDTQYF

j_gene: TRBJ1-4
abundance: .
v_gene: TRBV5-1
d_gene: .
CDR3nt: TGCGCCAGCAGCCAAGGACAGCCGTTTGAAAAACTGTTTTTT
CDR3aa: CASSQGQPFEKLFF

j_gene: TRBJ2-6
abundance: .
v_gene: TRBV14
d_gene: TRBD1
CDR3nt: TGTGCCAGCAGCCCCGGGACAGCCTCTGGGGCCAACGTCCTGACTTTC
CDR3aa: CASSPGTASGANVLTF

j_gene: TRBJ2-1
abundance: .
v_gene: TRBV11-3
d_gene: TRBD1
CDR3nt: TGTGCCAGCAGCCGAGGACAGGGGCCCCACAATGAGCAGTTCTTC
CDR3aa: CASSRGQGPHNEQFF

j_gene: TRBJ2-2
abundance: .
v_gene: TRBV28
d_gene: .
CDR3nt: TGTGCCAGCAGTGCCCCGGGGGTTTTCTACCCCGGGGAGCTGTTTTTT
CDR3aa: CASSAPGVFYPGELFF

j_gene: TRBJ1-6
abundance: .
v_gene: TRBV15
d_gene: .
CDR3nt: TGTGCCACCAGCAGAGATGGCGGCGGGGCAACATCACCCCTCCACTTT
CDR3aa: CATSRDGGGATSPLHF

j_gene: TRBJ2-1
abundance: .
v_gene: TRBV9
d_gene: .
CDR3nt: TGTGCCAGCAGCCCCGATGGGTCGCGGTTTGAGCAGTTCTTC
CDR3aa: CASSPDGSRFEQFF

j_gene: TRBJ1-1
abundance: .
v_gene: TRBV6-5
d_gene: TRBD1
CDR3nt: TGTGCCAGCAGTTACCTGTCGACAGGGTGGGTCACTGAAGCTTTCTTT
CDR3aa: CASSYLSTGWVTEAFF

j_gene: TRBJ2-5
abundance: .
v_gene: TRBV5-8
d_gene: TRBD2
CDR3nt: TGTGCCAGCAGCTTGGATGGTAAAGTGAGACTAGCGGGAGAGACCCAGTACTTC
CDR3aa: CASSLDGKVRLAGETQYF

j_gene: TRBJ2-2
abundance: .
v_gene: TRBV6-4
d_gene: TRBD1
CDR3nt: TGTGCCAGCAGACCCTCTGACAGGGAAGGAACCGGGGAGCTGTTTTTT
CDR3aa: CASRPSDREGTGELFF

j_gene: TRBJ2-7
abundance: .
v_gene: TRBV7-9
d_gene: TRBD1
CDR3nt: TGTGCCAGCAGCTTCGGGACAGGATTTTCCTACGAGCAGTACTTC
CDR3aa: CASSFGTGFSYEQYF

j_gene: TRBJ1-5
abundance: once
v_gene: TRBV6-5
d_gene: .
CDR3nt: TGTGCCAGCAGCCTCCGAGGGCCCGATGATCAGCCCCAGCATTTT
CDR3aa: CASSLRGPDDQPQHF

j_gene: TRBJ2-2
abundance: .
v_gene: TRBV16
d_gene: .
CDR3nt: TGTGCCAGCAGCCAATCGCGGCCAGACACCGGGGAGCTGTTTTTT
CDR3aa: CASSQSRPDTGELFF

j_gene: TRBJ1-1
abundance: .
v_gene: TRBV6-1
d_gene: .
CDR3nt: TGTGCCAGCAGTGAATTGGGCACCAACACTGAAGCTTTCTTT
CDR3aa: CASSELGTNTEAFF

j_gene: TRBJ1-1
abundance: .
v_gene: TRBV13
d_gene: .
CDR3nt: TGTGCCAGCAGCTCCCGACCTAGTGAAGCTTTCTTT
CDR3aa: CASSSRPSEAFF

j_gene: TRBJ2-3
abundance: .
v_gene: TRBV29-1
d_gene: .
CDR3nt: TGCAGCGTTGAAATTTCGGGTACGCAGTATTTT
CDR3aa: CSVEISGTQYF

j_gene: TRBJ2-3
abundance: .
v_gene: TRBV11-2
d_gene: .
CDR3nt: TGTGCCAGCAGCTTAGTTTGGGAGTACTTTAGCACAGATACGCAGTATTTT
CDR3aa: CASSLVWEYFSTDTQYF

j_gene: TRBJ1-3
abundance: .
v_gene: TRBV6-5
d_gene: .
CDR3nt: TGTGCCAGCAGTTACTCGGGGCCCGAAGGCTCCATATATTTT
CDR3aa: CASSYSGPEGSIYF

j_gene: TRBJ1-1
abundance: once
v_gene: TRBV7-9
d_gene: .
CDR3nt: TGTGCCAGCAGCCCCATTCAGAACACTGAAGCTTTCTTT
CDR3aa: CASSPIQNTEAFF

j_gene: TRBJ2-3
abundance: .
v_gene: TRBV6-5
d_gene: .
CDR3nt: TGTGCCAGCAGCCCTCCGGGACTTCCGACGCAGTATTTT
CDR3aa: CASSPPGLPTQYF